Listed here are 18 T cell receptor delta chains from one sample, sequenced in a study of γδ T cells in repeated Plasmodium falciparum infection. Vgamma9/Vdelta2+ and Vdelta2-negative gammadelta T cells were flow-sorted from PBMC for bulk sequencing. TCRdb made new clone calls on the multiplex PCR reads using CATT. The sample holds 75,000 to 95,000 delta-chain clones; 0.98% are singletons and the top ten take roughly 9.5%. The sample consisted of gamma-delta T cells from blood. These receptors were taken from a pool of human donors (malaria-infected and uninfected, not separated).

Points on this clone: A far larger clone is a single base away, which makes a read error likely. This sample includes further DNA sequences coding for the same CDR3. The rearrangement uses TRDV1 and TRDJ3, with TRDD3 matching over 12 bases. The J gene is not listed in TCRdb, so it was assigned here from a DNA match to germline. CDR1 and CDR2 (germline): TSWWSYY, QGS. The CDR3 contains 23 residues. As DNA, the CDR3 is TGTGCCCTTGGGGAATCGGCGAACGACTGGGGGATACCGAGCTCCTGGGACACCCGACAGATGTTTTTC. Protein: CALGESANDWGIPSSWDTRQMFF.

Details on this clone: The protein TCRdb lists belongs to a much larger clone and differs from this DNA's translation at residue 11, which points to a read error; the protein shown is made from the DNA. This chain connects TRDV1 to TRDJ1; tentative D call: TRDD3 (6 bases). TCRdb offers no J gene call, so here the DNA was matched to germline to obtain one. Trimming took 3 bases from V and 0 from J, leaving 23 bases between them. The germline CDR1 and CDR2 sequences are TSWWSYY and QGS. The CDR3 covers 19 residues. The CDR3 region is CALGDPSRIPPPYTDKLIF. CDR3 DNA: TGTGCTCTTGGGGACCCCTCCCGGATACCTCCACCGTACACCGATAAACTCATCTTT.

With respect to this clone: The protein held in TCRdb is that of a much larger clone and does not match this DNA's translation at residue 3, likely because of a read error; the protein shown is translated from the DNA. This chain uses TRDV1 with TRDJ1; D is possibly TRDD2 or TRDD3 (6 bases each). This CDR3 has 20 amino acids. The germline gives CDR1 TSWWSYY, CDR2 QGS. The CDR3 sequence is CAPGDGSFQAYWLYTDKLIF. The CDR3 nucleotides are TGTGCTCCTGGGGACGGCTCCTTCCAAGCCTACTGGCTCTACACCGATAAACTCATCTTT.

This clone was seen only a few times. TCRdb has a much larger clone's protein, which differs at residue 14 from the translation of this DNA, likely because of a read error; what is shown is the protein translated from the DNA. CDR3 sequence reads: CALGESPRTGGCNADKLIF. The CDR3 DNA reads TGTGCTCTTGGGGAGAGTCCTCGTACTGGGGGATGTAACGCCGATAAACTCATCTTT. The chain employs TRDV1 and TRDJ1, with TRDD3 matching 10 bases. The CDR3 consists of 19 residues. Germline V lookup: CDR1 TSWWSYY, CDR2 QGS. Trimming cost V 3 bases and J 3 bases; bases outside gene matches: 16.

With respect to this clone: The protein held in TCRdb is that of a much larger clone and does not match this DNA's translation at residue 10, likely because of a read error; the protein shown is translated from the DNA. The chain recombines TRDV2 with TRDJ1, with 9 bases lining up with TRDD3. The J gene, left out of TCRdb, was set here by checking the DNA against germline. Germline V gene lookup returns CDR1 GEAIGNYY and CDR2 EKD. Trimming removed 4 bases from V and 0 bases from J; junction bases left unmatched: 14. This CDR3 spans 18 amino acids. The CDR3 nucleotides are TGTGCCTGTGAGAAACTGGGGGAATCTACAACCCACACCGATAAACTCATCTTT. It specifies CACEKLGESTTHTDKLIF.

This clone came up a few times. TCRdb's protein for this DNA is that of a much larger clone and differs from the translation at residue 17, likely a read error; the protein shown is the DNA translation. This chain links TRDV1 with TRDJ1; 11 bases agree with TRDD3. The J gene was missing in TCRdb and was found by matching the end of the DNA to germline. The CDR3 is 21 amino acids. CDR1 is TSWWSYY and CDR2 is QGS in the germline V gene. Unmatched junction bases numbered 26, after V lost 4 bases and J lost 7 bases. CDR3 bases: TGTGCTCTTGGGGTTCCTTCCTACGGGATATGGGGGATACGCCCAGGGGGTAAACTCATCTTT. It codes for CALGVPSYGIWGIRPGGKLIF.

This clone appeared a few times. This sequence is one base from a far larger clone and is likely a read error. CDR3 sequence: CALGKPYALGDTNTDKLIF. CDR3 bases: TGTGCTCTTGGGAAACCTTACGCCCTGGGGGATACGAACACCGATAAGCTCATCTTT. The J gene is uncalled and the V gene is TRDV1; the D call in the table, TRDD3, was not verified against the DNA. Germline CDR1 TSWWSYY, CDR2 QGS. The CDR3 contains 19 residues.

This clone was counted between two and nine times. TCRdb's protein for this DNA is that of a much larger clone and differs from the translation at residue 3, likely a read error; the protein shown is the DNA translation. The gene calls are TRDV1 and TRDJ1; the match to TRDD3 covers 8 bases. TCRdb records no J gene; here it was assigned by comparing the DNA to germline. CDR1 is TSWWSYY and CDR2 is QGS in the germline V gene. The CDR3 runs 22 residues. The CDR3 nucleotides read TGTGCTCCTGGGGAACTAACCCTTCTCAGATACTGGGGGCCGCCGGCCACCGATAAACTCATCTTT. Translation gives CAPGELTLLRYWGPPATDKLIF.

The sample holds a few counts of this clone. TCRdb assigns this DNA the protein of a much larger clone, which departs from its translation at residue 15; this likely reflects a read error, and the protein shown comes from translating the DNA. CDR3 in amino acids: CACDTLPSRTGDPTGTDKLIF. The CDR3 DNA reads TGTGCCTGTGACACGTTACCTTCCCGAACTGGGGACCCTACAGGCACCGATAAACTCATCTTT. The chain links TRDV2 to TRDJ1; possibly TRDD3 for D (7 bases). TCRdb records no J gene; here it was assigned by comparing the DNA to germline. The V end lost 1 base, the J end lost 1 base, and 30 bases lay between the germline ends. This CDR3 is 21 amino acids long. CDR1 is GEAIGNYY, CDR2 EKD, per germline.

About this clone itself: A far more abundant clone sits one base away, making this likely a read error. Other DNA sequences in the same sample also yield this CDR3. V and J are TRDV1 and TRDJ1; a possible D gene is TRDD3 (5 bases). The J gene was missing in TCRdb and was found by matching the end of the DNA to germline. Germline lookup yields CDR1 TSWWSYY and CDR2 QGS. The CDR3 is 19 amino acids. For the CDR3, the DNA is TGTGCTCTAGGGGAAGATATCTCCGGGATTCCCCCGTACACCGATAAACTCATCTTT. This sequence encodes CALGEDISGIPPYTDKLIF.

This clone was observed many times. TCRdb records a much larger clone's protein for this DNA, with a difference at residue 11 that likely arises from a read error; the protein given is the translation of the DNA. The CDR3 sequence is CACDEINPQLRTDKLIF. CDR3 nucleotides: TGTGCCTGTGACGAAATTAATCCCCAACTCCGCACCGATAAACTCATCTTT. J is TRDJ1 and V is TRDV2; a possible D gene is TRDD1 (5 bases). V was clipped by 3 bases and J by 1 base, with 20 bases between them. Germline V gene sequence: CDR1 GEAIGNYY, CDR2 EKD. This CDR3 has 17 residues.

At least ten counts were recorded for this clone. A read error likely explains why the TCRdb protein, taken from a much larger clone, differs from this DNA's translation at residue 4; the protein shown is translated from the DNA. This chain links TRDV2 with TRDJ1; 9 nucleotides line up with TRDD3. With V trimmed by 5 bases and J by 0 bases, 15 bases remained unmatched. This CDR3 contains 18 residues. Germline V lookup: CDR1 GEAIGNYY, CDR2 EKD. The DNA for the CDR3 is TGTGCCTGTGGCACGCTCCCACTGGGGGACCACAACACCGATAAACTCATCTTT. This translates into CACGTLPLGDHNTDKLIF.

This clone was seen a few times. This probably arose from a read error, given a far larger clone one base away. Distinct nucleotide sequences in the sample also encode this CDR3. The chain recombines TRDV2 with TRDJ1, with 8 bases identical to TRDD3. The V gene's germline CDR1 is GEAIGNYY and CDR2 EKD. Unmatched junction bases numbered 14, after V lost 3 bases and J lost 0 bases. This CDR3 contains 18 residues. This chain's CDR3 is CACDLVLGDTRYTDKLIF. In DNA form, the CDR3 reads TGTGCCTGTGACCTGGTGCTGGGGGACACCCGATACACCGATAAACTCATCTTT.

Details on this clone: The protein in TCRdb stems from a much larger clone and differs at residue 9 from this DNA's translation, likely a read error; here the protein is translated from the DNA. The chain recombines TRDV2 with TRDJ1; the match to TRDD3 covers 11 bases. Assignment of the J gene here rests on matching the DNA to germline, because TCRdb gives none. Germline V lookup: CDR1 GEAIGNYY, CDR2 EKD. V lost 3 bases and J lost 0; bases outside the gene matches: 20. The CDR3 extends over 21 amino acids. The CDR3 coding sequence is TGTGCCTGTGACGCCTCCCTCAGGTGCTGGGGGATACCACAGTACACCGATAAACTCATCTTT. It specifies CACDASLRCWGIPQYTDKLIF.

This clone showed up just a few times. Given a far larger clone just one base away, this is likely a sequencing read error. Different DNA sequences within this sample yield the same CDR3. The V gene corresponds to TRDV1; no J gene was called; the table assigns TRDD3, which was not confirmed against the DNA. CDR3 length: 24 amino acids. CDR1 is TSWWSYY, CDR2 QGS, per germline. The CDR3 DNA reads TGTGCTCTTGGGGAAAGAGTATGGCCTACCGGGGGATACGCCAGGGAAGGGAGGACCGATAAGCTCATCTTT. Residues: CALGERVWPTGGYAREGRTDKLIF.

Worth noting for this clone: TCRdb lists the protein of a much larger clone for this DNA, which differs at residue 23, so this is likely a read error; the protein given here is translated from the DNA itself. This chain uses TRDV1 with TRDJ1, with TRDD3 identical over 8 bases. The J gene is not listed in TCRdb, so it was assigned here from a DNA match to germline. Germline CDR1 TSWWSYY, CDR2 QGS. The CDR3 has 26 amino acids. CDR3 sequence reads: CALGELFGGPVLTAYWGLPYTDELIF. The CDR3 DNA follows: TGTGCTCTTGGGGAACTGTTCGGGGGGCCAGTCTTGACTGCGTACTGGGGGTTACCTTACACCGATGAACTCATCTTT.

For this clone: A far larger clone is only one base removed, so a read error is likely. Distinct nucleotide sequences in the sample also encode this CDR3. The gene calls are TRDV1 and TRDJ1; D remains unclear. TCRdb does not report a J gene; here it was assigned by matching the DNA to germline references. The V end lost 9 bases, the J end lost 0 bases, and 23 bases lay between the germline ends. The CDR3 covers 17 residues. Germline CDR1 reads TSWWSYY; CDR2 reads QGS. CDR3 sequence: CALRWVSTKKYTDKLIF. The CDR3 DNA reads as TGTGCTCTCCGGTGGGTGTCCACGAAGAAGTACACCGATAAACTCATCTTT.

To note about this clone: TCRdb pairs this DNA with a much larger clone's protein that differs at residue 14, likely a read error; the protein shown was translated from the DNA. This chain uses TRDV1 with TRDJ1; the match to TRDD3 covers 10 bases. The J gene, missing from TCRdb, was assigned here through DNA to germline matching. The germline gives CDR1 TSWWSYY, CDR2 QGS. This CDR3 has 22 residues. J was trimmed by 0 bases and V by 3 bases; bases with no gene match: 22. CDR3 loop: CALGETSRYWGMGTPYTDKLIF. CDR3 nucleotide sequence: TGTGCTCTTGGGGAGACTTCCCGGTACTGGGGGATGGGGACACCGTACACCGATAAACTCATCTTT.